A selection of T cell receptor beta chains follows, all from one sample in a study of siplizumab effects on memory and regulatory T cells. Profiled with immunoSEQ multiplex PCR; TCRdb holds only in-frame clones, not every one. This sample carries around 100,000 clones, 75% to 95% of them seen once, and the ten largest clones take 0.14% to 0.15%. Material for sequencing was CD4+ T cells sorted from blood. The receptors come from a human donor in good health. The CDR3 runs from the conserved cysteine through the conserved F or W. The order of the fields is V gene, CDR3 length, J gene, D gene, clone size, CDR3 DNA, CDR3 protein. A D gene is named only where the DNA matches it firmly. Some rows mark clone size as missing; the rest say once, few, many or name a class of expanded clone.

>TRBV4-3|15|TRBJ2-5|-|-
TGCGCCAGCAGCCAAGATCTCGCGGACCAAGAGACCCAGTACTTC
CASSQDLADQETQYF
>TRBV18|16|TRBJ1-1|TRBD1|-
TGTGCCAGCTCTCTCACAACCGGGACAGTGAACACTGAAGCTTTCTTT
CASSLTTGTVNTEAFF
>TRBV5-1|13|TRBJ1-2|-|-
TGCGCCAGCAGCGACGGATTGAGGGATGGCTACACCTTC
CASSDGLRDGYTF
>TRBV28|16|TRBJ1-3|-|-
TGTGCCAGCAGTTCGTGGACCGGCTCCTCTGGAAACACCATATATTTT
CASSSWTGSSGNTIYF
>TRBV5-1|15|TRBJ1-2|-|-
TGCGCCAGCAGCTTGGGGGTAGGCGGGAACTATGGCTACACCTTC
CASSLGVGGNYGYTF
>TRBV4-1|15|TRBJ2-7|-|-
TGCGCCAGCAGCCAACTTGGGAAGAGGTCCTACGAGCAGTACTTC
CASSQLGKRSYEQYF
>TRBV5-1|14|TRBJ2-3|TRBD2|-
TGCGCCAGCTTTAGCGGACTAGCGGGGGACCCGCAGTATTTT
CASFSGLAGDPQYF
>TRBV11-3|14|TRBJ2-3|-|-
TGTGCCAGCAGCTTAGATGACAGAATCGATACGCAGTATTTT
CASSLDDRIDTQYF
>TRBV7-9|15|TRBJ2-1|TRBD1|-
TGTGCCAGCAGCTTATGGGACAGGGAGGTCAATGAGCAGTTCTTC
CASSLWDREVNEQFF
>TRBV5-4|13|TRBJ2-1|-|-
TGTGCCAGCAGGACTGATCGGTTCCAGGAGCAGTTCTTC
CASRTDRFQEQFF
>TRBV7-3|16|TRBJ2-1|-|-
TGTGCCAGCAGCTTAACGGGAGGACAGTCTTACAATGAGCAGTTCTTC
CASSLTGGQSYNEQFF
>TRBV30|13|TRBJ1-2|-|-
TGTGCCTGGAGTCAGGGTCCGGGGTATGGCTACACCTTC
CAWSQGPGYGYTF
>TRBV7-6|15|TRBJ2-1|-|-
TGTGCCAGCAGCCCCTATGCGACGGTAAACAATGAGCAGTTCTTC
CASSPYATVNNEQFF
>TRBV5-1|19|TRBJ1-2|TRBD1|-
TGCGCCAGCAGCTTGTCCTCTCCGGGACAGGTGACAGCTAACTATGGCTACACCTTC
CASSLSSPGQVTANYGYTF
>TRBV7-6|15|TRBJ2-3|-|-
TGTGCCAGCAGCTTATTTACTACCCCGACAGATACGCAGTATTTT
CASSLFTTPTDTQYF
>TRBV5-4|13|TRBJ1-2|TRBD1|few
TGTGCCAGCAGCCGGGACAGAAACTATGGCTACACCTTC
CASSRDRNYGYTF
>TRBV2|12|TRBJ1-2|TRBD1|-
TGTGCCAGTAGGGGACAGGGGTATGGCTACACCTTC
CASRGQGYGYTF
>TRBV19|13|TRBJ1-1|TRBD1|few
TGTGCCAGTAGCGACAGGGGGGTAACTGAAGCTTTCTTT
CASSDRGVTEAFF
>TRBV18|14|TRBJ2-2|-|-
TGTGCCAGCTCAGAGGGGGGCCTCACCGGGGAGCTGTTTTTT
CASSEGGLTGELFF
>TRBV27|16|TRBJ1-5|TRBD1|-
TGTGCCAGCAGCCCCAGGAATGGACAGGGGAGTCAGCCCCAGCATTTT
CASSPRNGQGSQPQHF
>TRBV5-6|15|TRBJ1-2|-|-
TGTGCCAGCAGCTCAAGGGCCAGCACAATTTATGGCTACACCTTC
CASSSRASTIYGYTF
>TRBV7-2|16|TRBJ1-6|TRBD1|few
TGTGCCAGCAGCTTAGATGCCGGGACAGGGTCTTCACCCCTCCACTTT
CASSLDAGTGSSPLHF